A selection of T cell receptor beta chains follows, all from one sample in a study of response to subunit inactivated influenza vaccine. Each CDR3 protein gets one entry after TCRdb re-called the RT-PCR reads with MiXCR. The sample contains more than 700,000 distinct CDR3 sequences, 21% of which appear only once. The sample was PBMCs from blood, taken approximately 5 days after vaccination. The receptors here all came from a man aged 50-60 years who received an inactivated influenza vaccine. Both conserved end residues are part of each CDR3. The D gene is left open where the match is weak. Expanded clones are given a class, and other clones once, few, many or no size at all.

D gene,clone size,J gene,V gene,CDR3 protein,CDR3 DNA
.,.,TRBJ2-7,TRBV6-1,CASSEQPWTAQTSYEQYF,TGTGCCAGCAGTGAACAGCCCTGGACAGCACAGACATCCTACGAGCAGTACTTC
.,.,TRBJ2-2,TRBV12-3/TRBV12-4,CASSFGGRNTGELFF,TGTGCCAGCAGTTTTGGGGGAAGGAACACCGGGGAGCTGTTTTTT
.,few,TRBJ1-6,TRBV9,CASSASGGRNSPLHF,TGTGCCAGCAGCGCTAGCGGGGGGCGGAATTCACCCCTCCACTTT
.,few,TRBJ2-1,TRBV12-3/TRBV12-4,CASRSSGTVRIF,TGTGCCAGCAGGTCATCCGGGACGGTAAGGATCTTC
.,few,TRBJ2-1,TRBV12-3/TRBV12-4,CASSFGTISYNEQFF,TGTGCCAGCAGTTTTGGCACAATCTCCTACAATGAGCAGTTCTTC
TRBD2,.,TRBJ2-7,TRBV7-8,CASTPGGATYEQYF,TGTGCCAGCACCCCGGGGGGGGCAACTTACGAGCAGTACTTC
TRBD1,few,TRBJ2-1,TRBV15,CATSRARQGTYNEQFF,TGTGCCACCAGCAGAGCCCGACAGGGCACTTACAATGAGCAGTTCTTC
.,.,TRBJ2-5,TRBV20-1,CSAGGPPGETQYF,TGCAGTGCTGGTGGACCTCCGGGGGAGACCCAGTACTTC
.,few,TRBJ1-1,TRBV6-5,CASSSQQGSTEAFF,TGTGCCAGCAGTTCCCAGCAGGGGTCCACTGAAGCTTTCTTT
.,few,TRBJ2-4,TRBV29-1,CSVEDFGGNIQYF,TGCAGCGTTGAAGATTTCGGGGGAAACATTCAGTACTTC
.,.,TRBJ2-1,TRBV6-5,CASTQPPGEQFF,TGTGCCAGCACTCAGCCCCCGGGTGAGCAGTTCTTC
TRBD2,few,TRBJ2-1,TRBV9,CASSVSGRAHNEQFF,TGTGCCAGCAGCGTTAGCGGGAGGGCCCACAATGAGCAGTTCTTC
.,many,TRBJ2-1,TRBV3-1,CASSQTGSSYNEQFF,TGTGCCAGCAGCCAAACAGGGAGCTCCTACAATGAGCAGTTCTTC
TRBD2,few,TRBJ2-3,TRBV20-1,CSARDRLAPTDTQYF,TGCAGTGCTAGGGACCGACTAGCTCCCACAGATACGCAGTATTTT
TRBD2,.,TRBJ2-5,TRBV5-1,CASSMTSGGPIWTQYF,TGCGCCAGCAGCATGACTAGCGGGGGACCGATATGGACCCAGTACTTC
TRBD2,few,TRBJ2-1,TRBV7-2,CASSWSGGAYNEQFF,TGTGCCAGCAGCTGGAGCGGGGGGGCCTATAATGAGCAGTTCTTC
.,few,TRBJ2-7,TRBV19,CASSSQGTRTAEQYF,TGTGCCAGTAGTTCCCAGGGGACCCGAACCGCCGAGCAGTACTTC
.,.,TRBJ2-7,TRBV20-1,CSASPLDRPIYEQYF,TGCAGTGCTAGCCCCCTCGATAGACCTATTTACGAGCAGTACTTC
.,few,TRBJ1-2,TRBV20-1,CSAPRAGGYTF,TGCAGTGCTCCCAGGGCGGGAGGCTACACCTTC
TRBD1,.,TRBJ2-7,TRBV20-1,CSATGTGVHEQYF,TGCAGTGCAACCGGGACAGGGGTCCACGAGCAGTACTTC
.,.,TRBJ2-6,TRBV7-9,CASSLETSSGANVLTF,TGTGCCAGCAGCTTGGAGACTAGCTCTGGGGCCAACGTCCTGACTTTC
.,few,TRBJ2-2,TRBV12-3/TRBV12-4,CASSLEPQNTGELFF,TGTGCCAGCAGTTTAGAGCCCCAGAACACCGGGGAGCTGTTTTTT
TRBD1,few,TRBJ2-1,TRBV25-1,CASSLGGTVGDEQFF,TGTGCCAGCAGTCTAGGTGGGACAGTGGGGGATGAGCAGTTCTTC
TRBD2,few,TRBJ2-7,TRBV20-1,CSAESGASSYEQYF,TGCAGTGCTGAGAGCGGGGCCAGCTCCTACGAGCAGTACTTC
.,.,TRBJ2-6,TRBV15,CATSRVGLGANVLTF,TGTGCCACCAGCAGAGTGGGACTTGGGGCCAACGTCCTGACTTTC
.,.,TRBJ2-2,TRBV3-1,CASSRYPTGGRVTGELFF,TGTGCCAGCAGCCGTTATCCGACTGGGGGGCGAGTCACCGGGGAGCTGTTTTTT
.,.,TRBJ2-7,TRBV25-1,CASSELKTAGSYEQYF,TGTGCCAGCAGTGAACTAAAGACGGCGGGAAGCTACGAGCAGTACTTC
.,few,TRBJ1-1,TRBV29-1,CSVVQRMNTEAFF,TGCAGCGTTGTTCAGCGCATGAACACTGAAGCTTTCTTT
.,.,TRBJ2-2,TRBV4-2,CASSQVLLHTNTGELFF,TGTGCCAGCAGCCAAGTTCTTCTTCACACGAACACCGGGGAGCTGTTTTTT
TRBD1,many,TRBJ2-5,TRBV12-3/TRBV12-4,CASSNLGQGRETQYF,TGTGCCAGCAGCAACCTGGGACAGGGGCGAGAGACCCAGTACTTC
.,few,TRBJ2-3,TRBV12-3/TRBV12-4,CASSPKYVTQYF,TGTGCCAGCAGTCCGAAATACGTTACGCAGTATTTT
TRBD1,.,TRBJ1-4,TRBV10-3,CAISESDLTGTGVVTNEKLFF,TGTGCCATCAGTGAGTCTGACTTAACCGGGACAGGAGTAGTAACTAATGAAAAACTGTTTTTT
TRBD1,.,TRBJ2-1,TRBV6-1,CASTSWGPDREQSYNEQFF,TGTGCCAGCACCAGTTGGGGGCCAGACAGGGAGCAATCCTACAATGAGCAGTTCTTC
TRBD2,.,TRBJ2-3,TRBV6-5,CASSSRLAVTDTQYF,TGTGCCAGCAGTTCCCGACTAGCGGTCACAGATACGCAGTATTTT
TRBD1,.,TRBJ2-1,TRBV7-2,CASRTGRGPGDEQFF,TGTGCCAGCAGAACAGGCAGGGGGCCGGGTGATGAGCAGTTCTTC
.,few,TRBJ1-2,TRBV5-1,CASSLEGNANYGYTF,TGCGCCAGCAGCTTGGAGGGAAACGCTAACTATGGCTACACCTTC
TRBD2,.,TRBJ2-1,TRBV11-2,CASSPASGRTSYNEQFF,TGTGCCAGCAGCCCCGCTAGCGGGCGAACCTCCTACAATGAGCAGTTCTTC
TRBD2,many,TRBJ2-5,TRBV6-2/TRBV6-3,CASSRLAGEETQYF,TGTGCCAGCAGTCGACTAGCGGGAGAGGAGACCCAGTACTTC
.,.,TRBJ2-5,TRBV10-2,CASTKTPSAETQYF,TGCGCCAGCACCAAGACCCCCAGCGCGGAGACCCAGTACTTC
.,.,TRBJ2-3,TRBV10-3,CAMSKTGGTDTQYF,TGTGCCATGTCCAAAACGGGAGGCACAGATACGCAGTATTTT
TRBD2,few,TRBJ2-3,TRBV9,CASSAGGGRGDTQYF,TGTGCCAGCAGCGCCGGCGGGGGGCGAGGAGATACGCAGTATTTT
TRBD2,many,TRBJ2-3,TRBV7-2,CASSSLAGLDTQYF,TGTGCCAGCAGCTCGCTAGCGGGGTTAGATACGCAGTATTTT
TRBD2,few,TRBJ2-5,TRBV10-2,CASSGWRGETQYF,TGCGCCAGCAGTGGTTGGCGGGGGGAGACCCAGTACTTC
.,.,TRBJ2-7,TRBV20-1,CSARAGFDEQYF,TGCAGTGCTAGGGCAGGGTTCGACGAGCAGTACTTC
TRBD2,.,TRBJ2-2,TRBV7-2,CASREISGGYGELFF,TGTGCCAGCAGGGAGATAAGCGGGGGTTACGGGGAGCTGTTTTTT
.,few,TRBJ2-7,TRBV5-1,CASSLNGREDEQYF,TGCGCCAGCAGCTTAAATGGTAGGGAGGACGAGCAGTACTTC
.,.,TRBJ2-5,TRBV4-1,CASSQDGMYQETQYF,TGCGCCAGCAGCCAAGATGGGATGTACCAAGAGACCCAGTACTTC
TRBD2,.,TRBJ2-3,TRBV9,CASSPSGSGTVVTQYF,TGTGCCAGCAGCCCATCTGGAAGCGGGACGGTAGTTACGCAGTATTTT
.,.,TRBJ2-2,TRBV28,CASTPFIGGLNTGELFF,TGTGCCAGCACCCCCTTTATCGGGGGATTGAACACCGGGGAGCTGTTTTTT
.,.,TRBJ2-1,TRBV29-1,CSVGGLFPNYNEQFF,TGCAGCGTTGGTGGCCTTTTCCCCAACTACAATGAGCAGTTCTTC
TRBD1,.,TRBJ2-5,TRBV29-1,CSVVRNRGYQETQYF,TGCAGCGTTGTCCGAAACAGGGGGTACCAAGAGACCCAGTACTTC
TRBD2,.,TRBJ2-2,TRBV4-2,CASSREGVNTGELFF,TGTGCCAGCAGCCGGGAGGGAGTGAACACCGGGGAGCTGTTTTTT
.,.,TRBJ2-7,TRBV29-1,CSVAWEIGGYEQYF,TGCAGCGTTGCTTGGGAGATCGGTGGGTACGAGCAGTACTTC
TRBD2,.,TRBJ2-5,TRBV7-2,CASSLGVSGASRETQYF,TGTGCCAGCAGCTTAGGGGTTAGCGGGGCCTCCCGGGAAACCCAGTACTTC